What follows are 32 T cell receptor beta chains derived from one specimen sequenced in a study of Graves' ophthalmopathy and Graves' hyperthyroidism. The authors amplified TCR beta CDR3 regions, and they did so from RNA transcripts for repertoire sequencing. Scientists carried out first-round RT-PCR using HTBI primers and then a second-round multiplex PCR. TCRdb re-analysed the multiplex PCR reads in MiXCR, keeping a single row per CDR3 protein. This sample has around 660,000 distinct CDR3 sequences, with about two fifths found just once. Sequenced input: peripheral blood. Receptors originate from an adult man with Graves' ophthalmopathy.

As concerns this clonotype: A much larger clone differs from this one at a single base, so this may be a read error. The CDR3 carries no conserved terminal phenylalanine or tryptophan, so it likely arises from a read error. This chain links TRBV2 with TRBJ1-1; no firm D call. Trimming cost V 5 bases and J 11 bases, with 9 bases left between them. The CDR3 length is 10 residues. Looked up from germline, CDR1 is SNHLY and CDR2 is FYNNEI. CDR3 amino acids: CASSTAWAFS. The DNA for the CDR3 is TGTGCCAGCAGTACCGCATGGGCTTTCTCT.

The chain joins TRBV11-1 to TRBJ2-1; possibly TRBD2 for D (5 bases). The germline V and J ends were trimmed by 2 bases and 3 bases, with 8 bases remaining between them. This CDR3 comprises 14 residues. Germline lookup yields CDR1 SGHAT and CDR2 FQDESV (reference sequence). In DNA, the CDR3 is TGTGCCAGCAGCTTAATCGGGGACTACAATGAGCAGTTCTTC. Translation: CASSLIGDYNEQFF.

The table lists this clonotype with a count of one. This clone may be a read error of a much larger clone one base away. The rearrangement links TRBV11-2 to TRBJ2-2; perhaps TRBD1 as D (6 bases). Germline-derived CDR1 and CDR2 are SGHAT and FQNNGV. This CDR3 is 16 amino acids long. The CDR3 DNA is TGTGCCGGCAGCCAACTCAGGGGCCCAAGGTCCGGGGAGCTGTTTTTT. It codes for CAGSQLRGPRSGELFF.

This clonotype was seen repeatedly, ten times or more. The chain combines TRBV19 with TRBJ2-5, with D perhaps matching TRBD1 (6 bases). Looked up from germline, CDR1 is LNHDA and CDR2 is SQIVND (reference sequence). The CDR3 covers 13 residues. V shed 10 bases and J shed 7 bases, with 19 bases lying between them. CDR3 loop: CATADQGTRTQYF. The CDR3 DNA is TGTGCCACCGCAGACCAGGGGACCCGGACCCAGTACTTC.

A note on this clonotype: This sequence may be a read error, since a much larger clone differs from it by one base. V and J are TRBV7-2 and TRBJ2-7; D uncertain. The germline CDR1 and CDR2 sequences are SGHTA and FQGNSA. V lost 4 bases to trimming and J lost 6 bases, with 10 bases between them. The CDR3 runs 12 residues. CDR3 region: CASSYSASEQYF. CDR3 DNA sequence: TGTGCCAGCAGCTACAGCGCGTCCGAGCAGTACTTC.

J is TRBJ1-6 and V is TRBV2; no reliable D call. From germline, CDR1 is SNHLY and CDR2 FYNNEI. CDR3 length equals 16 residues. Between the trimmed V and J ends, which lost 6 bases and 0 bases, there was a span of 12 bases. CDR3 region: CASRRELISYNSPLHF. Here the CDR3 DNA reads TGTGCCAGCAGGAGGGAGCTGATCTCCTATAATTCACCCCTCCACTTT.

This chain joins TRBV20-1 and TRBJ2-7, with D possibly matching TRBD2 (6 bases). In germline, CDR1 is DFQATT, CDR2 SNEGSKA (reference sequence). The CDR3 has 14 amino acids. Trimming took off 0 bases at V and 4 bases at J, with 13 bases between the two ends. CDR3 region: CSARDGAAGYEQYF. In DNA, the CDR3 is TGCAGTGCTAGAGATGGGGCGGCGGGATACGAGCAGTACTTC.

Many counts were recorded for this clonotype. CDR3 loop: CASSFDRQNSPLHF. The CDR3 DNA reads as TGTGCCAGCAGCTTCGACAGGCAAAATTCACCCCTCCACTTT. The chain uses TRBV12-3 or TRBV12-4 and TRBJ1-6; TRBD1 might be the D (6 bases). The V end lost 6 bases, the J end lost 7 bases, and 13 bases lay between the germline ends. The CDR3 length is 14 residues.

The CDR3 sequence is CASSSLRYEKLFF. The DNA for the CDR3 is TGTGCCAGCAGCTCACTGAGGTATGAAAAACTGTTTTTT. The V call is TRBV7-2, the J call TRBJ1-4; unclear D gene. Trimming left V 4 bases short and J 6 bases short, with 9 bases between. Per germline, CDR1 SGHTA and CDR2 FQGNSA. This CDR3 is 13 amino acids long.

This rearrangement joins TRBV7-9 to TRBJ1-2, with TRBD1 matching 7 bases. The CDR3 extends over 15 amino acids. Per the germline V gene, CDR1 is SEHNR and CDR2 is FQNEAQ (reference sequence). V gave up 6 bases and J gave up 0 bases; unmatched junction bases: 7. The CDR3 DNA reads TGTGCCAGCAGTTCTACAGGGGAAACTAACTATGGCTACACCTTC. Translation: CASSSTGETNYGYTF.

This clonotype was detected ten times or more. The V gene is TRBV7-9, the J gene TRBJ1-2; D is undetermined. Between the trimmed V and J ends, which lost 5 bases and 3 bases, there was a span of 19 bases. Germline CDR1 and CDR2: SEHNR and FQNEAQ (reference sequence). The CDR3 covers 16 residues. CDR3 DNA sequence: TGTGCCAGCAGCCCTGTTGGACCGTCCGGGGACTATGGCTACACCTTC. It encodes CASSPVGPSGDYGYTF.

This clonotype has ten or more counts. The CDR3 is CASSVAGSWETQYF. In DNA, the CDR3 is TGTGCCAGCAGTGTAGCGGGGTCGTGGGAGACCCAGTACTTC. The genes are TRBV2 and TRBJ2-5, with 8 bases that match TRBD2. Trimming took 4 bases from V and 5 from J; bases not matched to a gene: 6. CDR1 SNHLY and CDR2 FYNNEI come from the germline V gene. This CDR3 spans 14 amino acids.

The CDR3 bases are TGTGCCATCCTACAACAGGGATCTGGGGCCAACGTCCTGACTTTC. Translation: CAILQQGSGANVLTF. The chain combines TRBV2 with TRBJ2-6, with D possibly TRBD1 on 6 matching bases. The V gene's germline CDR1 is SNHLY and CDR2 FYNNEI. V lost 10 bases and J 1 base, leaving 14 bases between the germline ends. There are 15 residues in the CDR3. The full variable domain, completed using reference TRBV2 and TRBJ2-6, is EPEVTQTPSHQVTQMGQEVILRCVPISNHLYFYWYRQILGQKVEFLVSFYNNEISEKSEIFDDQFSVERPDGSNFTLKIRSTKLEDSAMYFCAILQQGSGANVLTFGAGSRLTVL.

Comment on this clonotype: The junction departs from the called germline gene at one end, perhaps through a read error. V and J are TRBV2 and TRBJ2-7, with TRBD2 matching over 8 bases. Germline V lookup: CDR1 SNHLY, CDR2 FYNNEI. The CDR3 runs 16 residues. This CDR3 is CASSQDAGTRSYEQHF. The CDR3 region has the DNA TGTGCCAGCAGCCAGGACGCCGGGACTAGATCCTACGAGCAGCACTTC.

V usage is TRBV19 and J usage is TRBJ1-5; D perhaps matches TRBD1 (5 bases). Trimming took off 10 bases at V and 14 bases at J, with 21 bases between the two ends. CDR1 is LNHDA and CDR2 is SQIVND in the germline V gene (reference sequence). The CDR3 is made up of 12 amino acids. The CDR3 sequence is CATAGLEGLEHF. The CDR3 DNA reads as TGTGCCACCGCGGGGCTAGAAGGACTCGAGCATTTT.

This clonotype was seen a single time. The chain links TRBV15 to TRBJ2-6; no firm D call. Germline V gene lookup returns CDR1 LNHNV and CDR2 YYDKDF (reference sequence). V dropped 3 bases and J dropped 0 bases, with 9 bases sitting between them. The length of the CDR3 is 16 residues. The CDR3 loop reads CATSSASSSGANVLTF. CDR3 sequence (DNA): TGTGCCACCAGCAGTGCTAGTTCCTCTGGGGCCAACGTCCTGACTTTC.

The chain has TRBV6-1 and TRBJ2-7, with 7 nucleotides matching TRBD1. Per the germline V gene, CDR1 is MNHNS and CDR2 is SASEGT. The CDR3 covers 14 residues. The V segment lost 3 bases and the J segment 3 bases; nucleotides outside the gene matches: 5. CDR3 sequence reads: CASSEVQGDYEQYV. The CDR3 bases are TGTGCCAGCAGTGAGGTGCAGGGGGACTACGAGCAGTACGTC.

CDR3 residues: CASSQDRGAGGGYEQYF. DNA of the CDR3: TGTGCCAGCAGCCAAGATCGCGGCGCGGGAGGGGGCTACGAGCAGTACTTC. The chain recombines TRBV4-2 with TRBJ2-7, with 9 bases that match TRBD2. The CDR3 sequence is 17 residues long. The V and J ends lost 0 bases and 3 bases, in that order; junction bases with no gene match: 9. CDR1 is LGHNA, CDR2 YNFKEQ, per germline.

This clonotype was counted many times. The J gene is TRBJ1-5, the V gene TRBV29-1, with a possible D match to TRBD1 (5 bases). The CDR3 contains 13 residues. V was shortened by 5 bases and J by 5 bases, with 13 bases between the two germline ends. Germline CDR1 and CDR2: SQVTM and ANQGSEA. This CDR3 reads CSVTRGFDQPQHF. CDR3 nucleotides: TGCAGCGTTACTAGGGGTTTCGATCAGCCCCAGCATTTT.

On this clonotype: A read error is likely, as this CDR3 ends without the conserved phenylalanine or tryptophan. The DNA is omitted, as the CDR3 cannot be located on it reliably, and the CDR3 follows TCRdb's listing. This chain links TRBV10-3 with TRBJ1-4; TRBD1 is the table's D call and was not checked against the DNA. CDR1 ENHRY and CDR2 SYGVKD come from the germline V gene. Inclusive of both ends, the CDR3 amounts to 10 amino acids. The CDR3 sequence: CAIRTGPGLD.

On this clonotype: With a much larger clone just one base away, this may be a read error. This rearrangement joins TRBV7-2 to TRBJ1-1, with a weak D call TRBD1 (6 bases). The CDR3 contains 12 residues. Germline CDR1 SGHTA, CDR2 FQGNSA. CDR3 sequence reads: CVSSLRTVEAFF. CDR3 nucleotides: TGTGTCAGCAGCTTACGGACAGTTGAAGCTTTCTTT.

The chain carries TRBV5-6 and TRBJ1-4; a weak D match, TRBD1 (5 bases). CDR1 SGHDT and CDR2 YYEEEE come from the germline V gene. Trimming took 4 bases from V and 7 from J, leaving 14 bases between them. CDR3 length: 14 residues. The CDR3 DNA sequence: TGTGCCAGCAGCAAAACGGGGGTATCTGAAAAACTGTTTTTT. This sequence encodes CASSKTGVSEKLFF.

V usage is TRBV14 and J usage is TRBJ1-4, with D possibly matching TRBD1 (5 bases). Trimming took 4 bases from V and 8 from J, leaving 20 bases between them. CDR1 is SGHDN, CDR2 FVKESK, per germline. The CDR3 runs 16 residues. CDR3 in amino acids: CASSPGTYPVREKLFF. CDR3 in DNA: TGTGCCAGCAGCCCCGGGACCTATCCCGTTAGGGAAAAACTGTTTTTT.

There are many counts of this clonotype. The chain carries TRBV20-1 and TRBJ2-7; D may correspond to TRBD1 or TRBD2 (5 bases each). V dropped 7 bases and J dropped 4 bases, with 17 bases sitting between them. This CDR3 spans 13 amino acids. Germline V gene lookup returns CDR1 DFQATT and CDR2 SNEGSKA (reference sequence). As DNA, the CDR3 is TGCAGTGTTAGGGGAGTGGAGCTATACGAGCAGTACTTC. Translated, it gives CSVRGVELYEQYF.

The chain joins TRBV29-1 to TRBJ1-2; 7 nucleotides line up with TRBD1. The V gene end was trimmed by 8 bases and the J gene end by 4 bases; junction bases not matched to a gene: 7. This CDR3 spans 12 amino acids. Germline lookup yields CDR1 SQVTM and CDR2 ANQGSEA. The CDR3 loop is CSLVGQAYGYTF. The DNA for the CDR3 is TGCAGCTTGGTCGGACAGGCCTATGGCTACACCTTC.

This chain joins TRBV6-1 and TRBJ2-2; unclear D gene. Germline assignment: CDR1 MNHNS and CDR2 SASEGT. V was shortened by 6 bases and J by 3 bases, with 11 bases between the two germline ends. CDR3 size: 14 residues. The chain's CDR3 is CASRVILDTGELFF. Here the CDR3 DNA reads TGTGCCAGCAGGGTTATCTTGGACACCGGGGAGCTGTTTTTT.

The genes are TRBV11-3 and TRBJ2-2; D call uncertain. The CDR3 covers 14 residues. CDR1 SGHNT and CDR2 YENEEA come from the germline V gene. V was pared by 9 bases and J by 6 bases, with 17 bases between. The CDR3 DNA reads TGTGCCAGTCCGCCTAAGGGTACTGCCGGGGAGCTGTTTTTT. This codes for CASPPKGTAGELFF. Together with reference TRBV11-3 and TRBJ2-2, the CDR3 gives the full variable domain: EAGVVQSPRYKIIEKKQPVAFWCNPISGHNTLYWYLQNLGQGPELLIRYENEEAVDDSQLPKDRFSAERLKGVDSTLKIQPAELGDSAVYLCASPPKGTAGELFFGEGSRLTVL.

In this sample, this clonotype turned up a few times. V usage is TRBV12-5 and J usage is TRBJ1-3, with D perhaps TRBD1 (6 bases). The germline V gene has CDR1 LGHNT and CDR2 FRNRAP. CDR3 size: 15 residues. Trimming removed 1 base at V and 0 bases at J, with 7 bases between. The CDR3 coding sequence is TGTGCTAGTGGTTTGGGGACAGTCTCTGGAAACACCATATATTTT. It codes for CASGLGTVSGNTIYF.

The chain is built from TRBV7-9 and TRBJ2-5; 12 nucleotides line up with TRBD2. J lost 1 base, V lost 3 bases, and 3 bases had no gene match. CDR1 is SEHNR and CDR2 is FQNEAQ in the germline V gene (reference sequence). The CDR3 runs to 16 residues. CDR3 nucleotide sequence: TGTGCCAGCAGCTTCACTAGCGGGAGGATCCAAGAGACCCAGTACTTC. Protein: CASSFTSGRIQETQYF.

The chain combines TRBV19 with TRBJ2-7, with D maybe TRBD1 (6 bases). V was cut by 3 bases and J by 2 bases, with 8 bases left in between. The length of the CDR3 is 13 residues. CDR1 and CDR2 from the germline V gene are LNHDA and SQIVND (reference sequence). In nucleotides, the CDR3 is TGTGCCAGTAGTATTGACAGGACCTACGAGCAGTACTTC. Translation gives CASSIDRTYEQYF.

V and J are TRBV29-1 and TRBJ2-6; D is unclear. Germline values: CDR1 SQVTM, CDR2 ANQGSEA. V was pared by 2 bases and J by 4 bases, with 3 bases between. CDR3 length: 12 residues. The CDR3 reads CSVENGANVLTF. In nucleotides, the CDR3 is TGCAGCGTTGAAAACGGGGCCAACGTCCTGACTTTC.

The chain employs TRBV29-1 and TRBJ2-1, with 8 bases identical to TRBD1. The CDR3 runs 12 residues. Germline CDR1 is SQVTM and CDR2 is ANQGSEA. V was clipped by 8 bases and J by 5 bases; unmatched bases: 5. The CDR3 DNA reads TGCAGCCCCACGGACAGGGACAATGAGCAGTTCTTC. It encodes CSPTDRDNEQFF.